This TCR beta chain was found in a study of CD4 T cells in relation to SARS-CoV-2 and coronaviruses. General study points: Memory recall responses, not primary responses primed in culture, are what the assay detects.

Germline CDR1 and CDR2: LNHNV and YYDKDF (reference sequence). This CDR3 region has 16 residues. With 0 bases clipped from V and 6 bases from J, the junction kept 6 bases outside the gene matches. Sequencing was performed with immunoSEQ multiplex PCR; in TCRdb, only in-frame clones are kept and a portion is missing. Among about 36,000 clones listed, approximately 80% were seen once. This clone occurred once. Antigen specificity is unknown. Sequenced input: memory CD4+ T cells from PBMCs, cultured in vitro. The chain is built from TRBV15 and TRBJ2-3; 10 positions match TRBD2. The sequence came from an adult with COVID-19. The CDR3 sequence is CATSRDGSSGSDTQYF. The CDR3 DNA is TGTGCCACCAGCAGAGATGGGTCTAGCGGGAGTGATACGCAGTATTTT.